This TCR beta chain was documented in a study of prognosis after radiotherapy for stage I lung cancer. Study-level background: The study enrolled approximately 12 men and over five women as patients, aged roughly 53 to 85 with a median of almost 75 years. Of the patients, several had squamous cell carcinoma and roughly 13 had adenocarcinoma tumors. Overall study findings and caveats: Following stereotactic body radiation therapy, unique TCR clone counts fell, with a median of 10,088 versus 6,861.

Peripheral venous blood was drawn in approximately 6-milliliter volumes, with a draw taken at each of two separate time points. On this clonotype: The antigen is not known.

The study amplified the TCR beta CDR3 region from genomic DNA. This amplification was carried out by two rounds of multiplex PCR. First-round PCR amplification was performed with primers specific to each TRBV and TRBJ gene. TCRdb re-called the multiplex PCR reads through MiXCR, storing one row per CDR3 protein. The sample records roughly 27,000 distinct CDR3 sequences, roughly 46% being singletons. The sample consisted of PBMCs, taken before or after stereotactic body radiation therapy (not recorded which). The source is a donor older than 45 with non-small cell lung cancer.

The CDR3 is CASSLLEAGGSTDTQYF. In DNA, the CDR3 is TGCGCCAGCAGCTTGTTGGAGGCAGGGGGTAGCACAGATACGCAGTATTTT. J is TRBJ2-3 and V is TRBV5-1; 7 bases are shared with TRBD1. Germline CDR1 and CDR2: SGHRS and YFSETQ. This CDR3 is built from 17 residues. V gave up 1 base and J gave up 0 bases; unmatched junction bases: 8. Drawing the rest from reference TRBV5-1 and TRBJ2-3, the complete variable domain is KAGVTQTPRYLIKTRGQQVTLSCSPISGHRSVSWYQQTPGQGLQFLFEYFSETQRNKGNFPGRFSGRQFSNSRSEMNVSTLELGDSALYLCASSLLEAGGSTDTQYFGPGTRLTVL.